This TCR beta chain was observed in a study of CD8 T cells in Susac syndrome. Across the study: Sequenced Susac syndrome patients included roughly six with active disease and eight who were in remission. When their blood was taken, patients with Susac syndrome were therapy-naive, taking corticosteroids, or taking intravenous immunoglobulin alone.

The CDR3 extends over 15 amino acids. The V gene's germline CDR1 is DFQATT and CDR2 SNEGSKA (reference sequence). V was pared by 5 bases and J by 2 bases, with 5 bases of the junction left unmatched. Random hexamers primed reverse transcription of roughly 0.5 to 1 ug RNA. With immunoSEQ multiplex PCR, TCR beta CDR3 was amplified across 54 Vbeta and 13 Jbeta. Using its own MiXCR run on the immunoSEQ multiplex PCR reads, TCRdb lists one record per CDR3 protein. The sample holds about 190,000 distinct CDR3 sequences, under 97% seen once. In blood CD8+ and CD4+ T cells, TCR beta underwent sequencing. The clonotype originates from a human donor with Susac syndrome. The chain links TRBV20-1 to TRBJ2-3, with 12 bases matching TRBD2. What was sequenced was CD4+ T cells from PBMCs. CDR3 nucleotides: TGCAGTGCTGGGACTAGCGGGTTCTACACAGATACGCAGTATTTT. This encodes CSAGTSGFYTDTQYF.